This TCR beta chain was found in a study of cytomegalovirus exposure and HLA in healthy donors. With 60 Vbeta and 13 Jbeta primers, the PCR was carried out. Sequenced by immunoSEQ multiplex PCR; TCRdb stores in-frame clones only, minus some. This repertoire shows fewer than 200,000 clones, over 80% found once; its top ten account for 1.5% to 2%. The CDR3 loop spans 13 amino acids. V lost 1 base, J lost 5 bases, and 11 bases lay in between. Per the germline V gene, CDR1 is GTSNPN and CDR2 is SVGIG (reference sequence). This clone was counted only a few times. This receptor was obtained from a middle-aged man in good health and CMV-seronegative. This chain links TRBV30 with TRBJ2-5, with D possibly being TRBD2 (5 bases). Sequencing used PBMCs. The CDR3 DNA reads as TGTGCCTGGAGTGGTCTAGCTGGCGAGACCCAGTACTTC. Translating gives CAWSGLAGETQYF.